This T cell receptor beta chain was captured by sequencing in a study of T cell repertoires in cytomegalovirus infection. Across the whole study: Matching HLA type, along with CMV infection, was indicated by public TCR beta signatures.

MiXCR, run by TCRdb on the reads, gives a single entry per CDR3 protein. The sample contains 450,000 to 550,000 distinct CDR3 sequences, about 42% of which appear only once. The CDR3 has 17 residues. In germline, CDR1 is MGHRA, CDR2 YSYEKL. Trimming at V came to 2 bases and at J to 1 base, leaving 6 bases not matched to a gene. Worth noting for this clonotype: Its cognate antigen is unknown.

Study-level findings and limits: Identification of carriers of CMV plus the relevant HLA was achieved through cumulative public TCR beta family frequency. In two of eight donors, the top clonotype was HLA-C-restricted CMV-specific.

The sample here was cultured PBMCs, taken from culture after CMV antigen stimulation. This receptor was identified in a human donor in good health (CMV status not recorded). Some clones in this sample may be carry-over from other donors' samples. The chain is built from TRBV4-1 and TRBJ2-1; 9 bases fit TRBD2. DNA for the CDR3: TGCGCCAGCAGCCAAAGGGTAGCGGGAGCTTCCTACAATGAGCAGTTCTTC. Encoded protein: CASSQRVAGASYNEQFF.